This T cell receptor beta chain was sequenced for a study of blood T cell repertoires in COVID-19. The overall study: The origin of the acute and convalescent COVID-19 samples was the United States, Italy and Spain.

Original methodology: Reference gene primer amplification in the assay estimated nucleated cell counts. Sequencing used immunoSEQ multiplex PCR; TCRdb keeps in-frame clones, though not all of them. For V, J and clone size, that table is used; D and trimming come from the DNA. This repertoire shows 150,000 to 200,000 clones, 70% to 90% found once; its top ten account for roughly 8%. V was clipped by 1 base and J by 6 bases, with 17 bases between them. The CDR3 spans 16 residues. Germline values: CDR1 SGHRS, CDR2 YFSETQ. The chain couples TRBV5-1 to TRBJ2-1, with D possibly being TRBD1 (5 bases). Sequences were obtained from peripheral blood. This receptor was obtained from a man in his 60s with acute or convalescent COVID-19. Written as DNA, the CDR3 is TGCGCCAGCAGCTTGCGTCGGACGGCAACAGGCAATGAGCAGTTCTTC. Its translation is CASSLRRTATGNEQFF.